These T cell receptor beta chains were read from a single sample in a study of regulatory T cells in long-lasting Graves disease. Each CDR3 protein gets one entry after TCRdb re-called the multiplex PCR reads with MiXCR. The sample yields roughly 400,000 distinct CDR3 sequences, less than 25% seen once. Material: peripheral blood mononuclear cells (PBMCs), obtained when the disease was refractory, from a patient treated with antithyroid drugs. The receptors here all came from a female donor with Graves disease. Both conserved end residues are trimmed from each CDR3. D genes are given only for firm matches. Clone size is stated in some rows and not others, as once, few, many or a class when expanded.

V	length	D	size	J	CDR3
TRBV19	11	NA	NA	TRBJ1-1	ASSTSIVTEAF
TRBV7-2	15	TRBD1	NA	TRBJ2-1	ASSLAPIGGGFNEQF
TRBV7-9	11	TRBD1	NA	TRBJ1-4	ASSLETGEKLF
TRBV7-2	11	TRBD2	many	TRBJ2-7	ASSGSGSYEQY
TRBV11-2	13	TRBD1	NA	TRBJ2-7	ASSLAGDSRNEQY
TRBV29-1	10	NA	NA	TRBJ1-4	SVQGHNEKLF
TRBV9	11	TRBD2	once	TRBJ2-7	ASRQREAYEQY
TRBV6-1	12	NA	few	TRBJ1-2	ASRRDVFNYGYT
TRBV3-1	13	NA	many	TRBJ2-5	ASSQMRAGGETQY
TRBV15	10	NA	NA	TRBJ2-2	ATSVLVGELF
TRBV6-2/TRBV6-3	12	NA	many	TRBJ2-7	ASRAGSGDYEQY
TRBV4-1	12	NA	NA	TRBJ2-7	ASSQGEGGYEQY
TRBV18	13	NA	few	TRBJ1-1	ASSRLPDMNTEAF
TRBV5-1	13	NA	NA	TRBJ2-7	ASSLGDSLLSEQY
TRBV7-2	13	NA	few	TRBJ1-3	ASSSRLGAGNTIY
TRBV28	11	NA	many	TRBJ2-2	ASPAPNTGELF
TRBV9	12	NA	few	TRBJ1-2	ASSPTPYNYGYT
TRBV3-1	13	NA	NA	TRBJ2-7	ASSQAGQGGYEQY
TRBV4-1	12	NA	few	TRBJ1-5	ASSQEGKGQPQH
TRBV7-6	14	NA	few	TRBJ2-2	ASSLVQLMNTGELF
TRBV7-9	12	NA	NA	TRBJ2-5	ASSPTGLQETQY
TRBV20-1	12	NA	few	TRBJ1-2	SARGQPDNYGYT
TRBV5-1	12	NA	NA	TRBJ2-2	ASRVTEDTGELF
TRBV7-8	13	NA	few	TRBJ1-6	VSSLALRGDSPLH
TRBV6-5	13	TRBD1	many	TRBJ1-1	ASSYRDRVNTEAF
TRBV6-1	11	NA	many	TRBJ2-7	ASTTPRGSEQY
TRBV5-4	13	TRBD1	NA	TRBJ1-2	ASSLNGQGVPGYT
TRBV9	12	TRBD1	NA	TRBJ2-1	ASSATDRGNEQF
TRBV6-9	14	NA	NA	TRBJ1-4	ASSYIATSTNEKLF
TRBV24-1	11	TRBD1	many	TRBJ1-1	ATSQGAGTEAF
TRBV19	15	NA	NA	TRBJ2-4	ASTGGYRDLAKNIQY
TRBV10-3	11	NA	NA	TRBJ2-7	AIRAATALEQY
TRBV12-3/TRBV12-4	13	NA	NA	TRBJ2-6	ASSYEVTGANVLT
TRBV30	13	NA	many	TRBJ1-2	AWSVWEVFGYGYT
TRBV7-2	13	TRBD1	many	TRBJ1-6	ASSPRQGALSPLH
TRBV4-2	18	NA	NA	TRBJ2-2	ASSDWGNRGTSSNTGELF
TRBV7-2	10	NA	NA	TRBJ1-1	ASRPGYSEAF
TRBV11-2	11	NA	NA	TRBJ2-7	ASRRIGVYEQY
TRBV6-2/TRBV6-3	14	NA	few	TRBJ1-5	ASSRGGGTGGWPQH
TRBV11-2	16	TRBD2	few	TRBJ2-1	ASSPPTSGRSSYNEQF
TRBV9	10	NA	many	TRBJ1-3	ASSRSGNTIY
TRBV11-2	14	TRBD1	NA	TRBJ1-2	ASSPGTGPPQYGYT
TRBV29-1	13	NA	NA	TRBJ2-5	SVSDPLGGRETQY
TRBV4-1	13	TRBD1	NA	TRBJ2-7	ASSQVPGQGIEQY
TRBV4-1	13	TRBD1	few	TRBJ1-1	ASSQDGDRGAEAF
TRBV9	12	NA	NA	TRBJ2-7	ASSVVGAGDEQY
TRBV20-1	12	TRBD1	NA	TRBJ2-3	SAPQGAITDTQY
TRBV7-3	11	TRBD1	many	TRBJ2-7	ASSWGQGYEQY
TRBV28	12	TRBD2	few	TRBJ2-1	ASSLAGGPNEQF
TRBV14	13	TRBD1	few	TRBJ1-2	ASSPRQGSRYGYT
TRBV12-3/TRBV12-4	13	NA	many	TRBJ1-3	ASKGGVSFGNTIY
TRBV20-1	12	NA	NA	TRBJ2-7	SAQAVVQTYEQY